One sample yielded the 5 T cell receptor beta chains listed below, sequenced in a study of T cells in Graves' hyperthyroidism and ophthalmopathy. It was RNA transcripts that yielded the amplified TCR beta CDR3 regions. A set of HTBI primers served as the primers for a first-round RT-PCR of the TCR CDR3. TCRdb reprocessed the multiplex PCR reads with MiXCR, giving one entry per CDR3 protein. The sample yields a few hundred thousand distinct CDR3 sequences, about a sixth seen once. Sequenced material: blood. The receptors were sampled from a woman aged 40 to 50 with Graves' ophthalmopathy.

Concerning this clonotype: The junction departs from germline at one end; a sequencing error may be responsible. V usage is TRBV20-1 and J usage is TRBJ1-1; maybe TRBD1 (5 bases). Germline V gene data show CDR1 as DFQATT and CDR2 as SNEGSKA (reference sequence). The CDR3 covers 14 residues. CDR3 sequence (DNA): TGCAGTGCCCCAAGGGGCAGTTGGAACACTGAAGCTTCCTTT. It specifies CSAPRGSWNTEASF.

This clonotype was counted ten times or more. The chain joins TRBV11-1 to TRBJ2-7; a weak D match, TRBD2 (6 bases). From germline, CDR1 is SGHAT and CDR2 FQDESV (reference sequence). The CDR3 runs 16 residues. V was shortened by 7 bases and J by 0 bases, with 19 bases between the two germline ends. DNA of the CDR3: TGTGCCAGCATCCATATAGCGCCGGGACTCTCCTACGAGCAGTACTTC. Translating gives CASIHIAPGLSYEQYF.

With respect to this clonotype: This may stem from a read error, because a much larger clone lies one nucleotide away. V usage is TRBV30 and J usage is TRBJ2-7, with D possibly being TRBD2 (7 bases). V lost 4 bases and J 5 bases, leaving 18 bases between the germline ends. The CDR3 loop spans 14 amino acids. The germline CDR1 and CDR2 sequences are GTSNPN and SVGIG (reference sequence). CDR3 region: CAWNVRGGLNEQYF. CDR3 bases: TGTGCCTGGAATGTCAGGGGAGGGCTCAACGAGCAGTACTTC.

Ten or more counts support this clonotype. The chain carries TRBV6-5 and TRBJ2-7; 8 bases fit TRBD2. The germline V gene encodes CDR1 MNHEY and CDR2 SVGAGI. The CDR3 totals 16 residues. Losses at the gene ends were 7 bases for V and 7 bases for J; bases not matched to a gene: 18. The CDR3 is CASKPRKGGRIWEQYF. The CDR3 DNA is TGTGCCAGCAAACCAAGGAAAGGCGGGAGGATTTGGGAGCAGTACTTC.

The sample holds many counts of this clonotype. A much bigger clone sits one base away, suggesting this may be a read error. The gene calls are TRBV6-4 and TRBJ1-5; D not certain. CDR1 and CDR2 (germline): MRHNA, SNTAGT. The CDR3 sequence is 14 residues long. V was cut by 5 bases and J by 9 bases, with 17 bases left in between. The CDR3 DNA reads TGTGCCAGCAGTCGACAACGAGGCGATCTGCCCCAGCATTTT. Amino acids: CASSRQRGDLPQHF.